This TCR beta chain was identified during a study of T-cell memory formation after mild COVID-19. Findings of the study overall: Day 15 to 85 contractors were CD4/CD8 balanced; later expanders leaned CD4+. Cross-reactive memory seemingly joined, as some responding clones were found in pre-infection memory.

This clonotype was found many times. Antigen unknown. The CDR3 sequence is 13 residues long. J gave up 1 base and V 8 bases, and 2 bases lay outside the gene matches. Germline V gives CDR1 MNHEY, CDR2 SVGEGT. 5'RACE, which relied on constant-segment primers, yielded TCR alpha and TCR beta cDNA libraries carrying sample barcodes and UMIs. TCRdb reanalysed the 5' RACE reads using MiXCR and keeps one entry per CDR3 protein. This sample carries 170,000 or so distinct CDR3 sequences, over 20% of them seen once, and the ten largest clones take 20% to 25%. The receptor comes from an adult woman who had mild COVID-19 (a few samples of this study predate the infection). Cell type and time point are not known. Sequenced input: PBMCs or a T cell subset sorted from them (not recorded which). The V gene is TRBV6-2 or TRBV6-3, the J gene TRBJ2-7; 10 bases are shared with TRBD2. The CDR3 DNA is TGTGCCAGCTGGACTAGCGGATCCTACGAGCAGTACTTC. Its protein is CASWTSGSYEQYF.